These T cell receptor beta chains were read from a single sample in a study of CD8 T cells in Susac syndrome. Via MiXCR, TCRdb re-called the immunoSEQ multiplex PCR reads, giving one row per CDR3 protein. The sample shows some 300,000 distinct CDR3 sequences, roughly 81% of them seen only once. The sample taken for sequencing was CD8+ T cells from PBMCs. The receptors here all came from a human donor with multiple sclerosis. Both conserved end residues are part of each CDR3. A D gene is named only where the DNA matches it firmly. Size values are once, few and many counts, or a class for expanded clones, and some rows have none.

d_gene | j_gene | v_gene | abundance | CDR3nt | CDR3aa
TRBD2 | TRBJ2-1 | TRBV28 | NA | TGTGCCAGCAGTTCAATGAGCGGGGAATACAATGAGCAGTTCTTC | CASSSMSGEYNEQFF
NA | TRBJ1-2 | TRBV29-1 | NA | TGCAGCGTCCCGGGACAACCGGTAGCCTATGGCTACACCTTC | CSVPGQPVAYGYTF
NA | TRBJ1-3 | TRBV4-1 | NA | TGCGCCAGCAGCCAAGATGACAGGAACGGAAACACCATATATTTT | CASSQDDRNGNTIYF
NA | TRBJ1-5 | TRBV6-5 | NA | TGTGCCAGCAGTTTCCTAAGGGACAATCCTTTTCGGCAGCCCCAGCATTTT | CASSFLRDNPFRQPQHF
TRBD1 | TRBJ1-2 | TRBV19 | NA | TGTGCCAGTAGTCCGGGACAGGGATTTTTCGGCTACACCTTC | CASSPGQGFFGYTF
NA | TRBJ2-1 | TRBV15 | NA | TGTGCCACCAGCACTCCCTCGTCCTATGAGCAGTTCTTC | CATSTPSSYEQFF
NA | TRBJ2-7 | TRBV9 | NA | TGTGCCAGCAGCGTGGGGAACGAGCAGTACTTC | CASSVGNEQYF
NA | TRBJ2-7 | TRBV29-1 | NA | TGCAGCGTTGAAGGGGGAGACAGTCACCCCTCCTACGAGCAGTACTTC | CSVEGGDSHPSYEQYF
TRBD1 | TRBJ2-7 | TRBV28 | NA | TGTGCCAGCAGCTTTGGTGGGGACAGGGTCGACGAGCAGTACTTC | CASSFGGDRVDEQYF
TRBD1 | TRBJ1-2 | TRBV9 | NA | TGTGCCAGCAGCGAACAGGGGGCGGGAGGCTACACCTTC | CASSEQGAGGYTF
NA | TRBJ1-5 | TRBV7-9 | NA | TGTGCCAGCAGCCCCCTTAAGCAGCCCCAGCATTTT | CASSPLKQPQHF
TRBD2 | TRBJ2-7 | TRBV30 | NA | TGTGCCTGGAGTGTACCGGGACTAGGAGGGTACGAGCAGTACTTC | CAWSVPGLGGYEQYF
NA | TRBJ2-1 | TRBV2 | few | TGTGCCAGCAGTCCAACCTCGACAGGTATTAACTCCTACAATGAGCAGTTCTTC | CASSPTSTGINSYNEQFF
NA | TRBJ1-3 | TRBV6-6 | NA | TGTGCCAGCAGCCCAGCCCTGGACACCATATATTTT | CASSPALDTIYF
NA | TRBJ1-5 | TRBV11-2 | few | TGTGCCAGCAGCTTAGCTGGTGGGAGCAATCAGCCCCAGCATTTT | CASSLAGGSNQPQHF
TRBD2 | TRBJ2-3 | TRBV11-2 | NA | TGTGCCAGCACCGTAGCGGGAACTAGCACAGATACGCAGTATTTT | CASTVAGTSTDTQYF
NA | TRBJ2-1 | TRBV7-9 | NA | TGTGCCAGCAGCTTAGTAAGCGGCTCCTACAATGAGCAGTTCTTC | CASSLVSGSYNEQFF
NA | TRBJ2-5 | TRBV12-3/TRBV12-4 | NA | TGTGCCAGCAGTTTTAGGTACCAGGGGAGGGAGGGGACCCAGTACTTC | CASSFRYQGREGTQYF
TRBD1 | TRBJ1-5 | TRBV20-1 | NA | TGCAGTGCTAGGGGGGACAGAAATCAGCCCCAGCATTTT | CSARGDRNQPQHF
NA | TRBJ1-5 | TRBV27 | NA | TGTGCCAGCAGTGTGTGGGGTCGGAATCAGCCCCAGCATTTT | CASSVWGRNQPQHF
TRBD2 | TRBJ2-1 | TRBV14 | NA | TGTGCCAGCAGCCGGGCGACTAGCCGTAATGAGCAGTTCTTC | CASSRATSRNEQFF
TRBD2 | TRBJ2-1 | TRBV11-2 | NA | TGTGCCAGCAGCACAACTAGCGGGAGGGGCAATGAGCAGTTCTTC | CASSTTSGRGNEQFF
NA | TRBJ2-7 | TRBV4-1 | NA | TGCGCCAGCAGCCAGAGCCGGGAACTTACCCACGAGCAGTACTTC | CASSQSRELTHEQYF
NA | TRBJ2-7 | TRBV30 | NA | TGTGCCTGGAGTTCGTGGGTAAGCTCCTACGAGCAGTACTTC | CAWSSWVSSYEQYF
NA | TRBJ2-1 | TRBV9 | NA | TGTGCCAGCAGCGTAGCTAAGGGTGAGCAGTTCTTC | CASSVAKGEQFF